These 18 T cell receptor beta chains originate from one sample sequenced in a study of PD-L1 blockade in urothelial cancer. Time point given: pretreatment peripheral blood. The method was immunoSEQ multiplex PCR; TCRdb's version includes in-frame clones alone and lacks a portion of them. Of about 50,000 clones detected, around nine tenths appear once; the ten largest clones hold 14% to 15%. The sequenced sample was PBMCs, obtained around atezolizumab (anti-PD-L1) treatment. These receptors all stem from a woman aged 55-69 years with urothelial cancer.

The rearrangement links TRBV19 to TRBJ2-2; the D gene is possibly TRBD1 (7 bases). The germline V and J ends were trimmed by 6 bases and 8 bases, with 16 bases remaining between them. Germline-derived CDR1 and CDR2 are LNHDA and SQIVND (reference sequence). The CDR3 loop spans 14 amino acids. The CDR3 here is CASSPRQGLGELFF. The CDR3 DNA reads as TGTGCCAGTAGCCCCCGACAGGGACTTGGGGAGCTGTTTTTT.

This clone appeared once. This chain connects TRBV28 to TRBJ2-5; the match to TRBD2 covers 13 bases. The CDR3 runs to 15 residues. Germline V lookup: CDR1 MDHEN, CDR2 SYDVKM. Germline trimming cut 4 bases from V and 5 bases from J; bases unmatched to any gene: 4. CDR3 loop: CASSSKLAGGETQYF. CDR3 DNA sequence: TGTGCCAGCAGTTCCAAACTAGCGGGAGGGGAGACCCAGTACTTC.

The chain links TRBV7-2 to TRBJ1-1; D remains ambiguous. The CDR3 has 13 amino acids. Trimming removed 1 base at V and 7 bases at J, with 10 bases between. The germline V gene has CDR1 SGHTA and CDR2 FQGNSA. CDR3 DNA: TGTGCCAGCAGCTTAGATCCAGATGGTGAAGCTTTCTTT. Translating it yields CASSLDPDGEAFF.

The chain combines TRBV28 with TRBJ2-7; D gene uncertain. V lost 2 bases to trimming and J lost 6 bases, with 5 bases between them. The germline gives CDR1 MDHEN, CDR2 SYDVKM. The CDR3 is 11 residues long. CDR3 in DNA: TGTGCCAGCAGTTTAATCGGCGAGCAGTACTTC. Amino acid sequence: CASSLIGEQYF.

V gene TRBV7-9 combines with J gene TRBJ2-1, with a weak D call TRBD2 (6 bases). Trimming left V 5 bases short and J 4 bases short, with 15 bases between. Germline lookup yields CDR1 SEHNR and CDR2 FQNEAQ (reference sequence). This CDR3 is built from 15 residues. This chain's CDR3 is CASSPRGSGYNEQFF. The CDR3 DNA sequence: TGTGCCAGCAGCCCGCGGGGTAGCGGATACAATGAGCAGTTCTTC.

This CDR3 reads CASREPTGFGTEAFF. The CDR3 bases are TGTGCCAGCAGGGAACCGACAGGGTTTGGGACTGAAGCTTTCTTT. The rearrangement uses TRBV6-6 and TRBJ1-1; the match to TRBD1 covers 7 bases. The CDR3 runs 15 residues. J was trimmed by 5 bases and V by 6 bases; bases with no gene match: 12. In germline, CDR1 is MNHNY, CDR2 SVGAGI (reference sequence).

The chain employs TRBV19 and TRBJ2-1, with D perhaps matching TRBD1 (6 bases). CDR1 LNHDA and CDR2 SQIVND come from the germline V gene (reference sequence). The length of the CDR3 is 12 residues. The germline V and J ends were trimmed by 5 bases and 6 bases, with 8 bases remaining between them. The CDR3 is CASSVQGNEQFF. CDR3 DNA sequence: TGTGCCAGTAGTGTACAGGGCAATGAGCAGTTCTTC.

The gene calls are TRBV27 and TRBJ1-1, with D unresolved. CDR3 size: 14 residues. Trimming shortened V by 3 bases and J by 2 bases, and 10 bases separated the two germline ends. Germline values: CDR1 MNHEY, CDR2 SMNVEV (reference sequence). CDR3 region: CASSFRTSNTEAFF. In DNA, the CDR3 is TGTGCCAGCAGTTTCCGGACTTCTAACACTGAAGCTTTCTTT.

The chain joins TRBV2 to TRBJ2-1, with 11 bases aligning to TRBD1. This CDR3 contains 16 residues. Germline V CDR1 and CDR2: SNHLY, FYNNEI. After removal of 6 bases from V and 2 bases from J, the junction contained 6 bases not matched to a gene. The CDR3: CASSRDRGLTYNEQFF. The CDR3 DNA sequence: TGTGCCAGCAGCAGGGACAGGGGGTTGACCTACAATGAGCAGTTCTTC.

The chain carries TRBV21-1 and TRBJ2-1; the table's D call, TRBD1, has no DNA check behind it. TRBV21-1 is termed a pseudogene. The CDR3 totals 18 residues. The CDR3 spells CASSKGGRGPLTDNEQFF. The CDR3, as DNA: TGTGCCAGCAGCAAAGGAGGCAGGGGCCCTCTAACGGACAATGAGCAGTTCTTC.

The CDR3 is CAISPGQNLYEQYF. The CDR3 bases are TGTGCCATCAGTCCGGGACAAAATCTCTACGAGCAGTACTTC. This chain connects TRBV10-3 to TRBJ2-7; D possibly corresponds to TRBD1 (6 bases). The CDR3 spans 14 residues. Deletions cut 5 bases from V and 3 bases from J, with 14 bases between. Germline CDR1 and CDR2: ENHRY and SYGVKD.

A note on this clone: Its ends do not fully match the called genes, so a read error is possible. The CDR3 DNA reads as TGTGCCAGCACCTTGCTCGACAGGGAAGACTATGGCTACACCTTC. Residues: CASTLLDREDYGYTF. This chain connects TRBV5-6 to TRBJ1-2; TRBD1 aligns across 7 bases. The germline CDR1 and CDR2 sequences are SGHDT and YYEEEE. The CDR3 loop spans 15 amino acids.

V and J are TRBV18 and TRBJ1-2; D is unclear. This CDR3 comprises 14 residues. Trimming cost V 0 bases and J 4 bases, with 9 bases left between them. Germline V gives CDR1 KGHSH, CDR2 LQKENI. The chain's CDR3 is CASSPPNSRYGYTF. In DNA form, the CDR3 reads TGTGCCAGCTCACCACCGAACAGTCGCTATGGCTACACCTTC.

The chain joins TRBV11-1 to TRBJ1-1; TRBD1 is a possible D gene (5 bases). The ends were cut back, 6 bases at V and 1 base at J, with 21 bases in the middle. CDR3 size: 17 residues. Per the germline V gene, CDR1 is SGHAT and CDR2 is FQDESV (reference sequence). CDR3 amino acids: CASRRGRDGRGNTEAFF. CDR3 sequence (DNA): TGTGCCAGCAGACGTGGGAGGGACGGTCGGGGGAACACTGAAGCTTTCTTT.

This clone was seen only a few times. The chain employs TRBV7-2 and TRBJ2-7; TRBD1 might be the D (6 bases). V lost 5 bases to trimming and J lost 6 bases, with 17 bases between them. Germline V gene data show CDR1 as SGHTA and CDR2 as FQGNSA. The length of the CDR3 is 14 residues. The chain's CDR3 is CASSRTDGLAEQYF. The DNA for the CDR3 is TGTGCCAGCAGCCGGACAGATGGCTTGGCCGAGCAGTACTTC.

In DNA, the CDR3 is TGTGCCAGCAGCTTCGGACAGGGAAACTATGGCTACACCTTC. Protein: CASSFGQGNYGYTF. The V gene is TRBV7-9, the J gene TRBJ1-2; 8 bases are shared with TRBD1. This CDR3 comprises 14 residues. V shed 3 bases and J 2 bases; nucleotides not matched to a gene: 2. Germline CDR1 is SEHNR and CDR2 is FQNEAQ (reference sequence).

The rearrangement uses TRBV19 and TRBJ1-6; 8 bases are shared with TRBD1. The V gene's germline CDR1 is LNHDA and CDR2 SQIVND (reference sequence). V lost 5 bases, J lost 6 bases, and 6 bases stayed unmatched. There are 15 residues in the CDR3. CDR3 amino acids: CASSFDRGLNSPLHF. DNA for the CDR3: TGTGCCAGTAGTTTTGACAGGGGTCTTAATTCACCCCTCCACTTT.

The V and J genes are TRBV5-4 and TRBJ1-6; 7 bases fit TRBD1. The CDR3 is made up of 14 amino acids. V shed 4 bases, J shed 13 bases, and the junction held 11 bases outside the gene matches. The germline V gene encodes CDR1 SGHNT and CDR2 YYREEE (reference sequence). The CDR3 DNA sequence: TGTGCCAGCAGCCTAGGGGGCCGGCTGGGGCCCCTCCACTTT. Its protein is CASSLGGRLGPLHF.